The present T cell receptor beta chain was sequenced within a study of OX40 agonist ivuxolimab in advanced cancers. Germline assignment: CDR1 MNHEY and CDR2 SVGAGI. Trimming removed 0 bases from V and 4 bases from J, with 6 bases in between. This CDR3 is built from 13 residues. Here immunoSEQ multiplex PCR was the method, and the copy in TCRdb shows in-frame clones only, minus some. The sample records under 90,000 clones, about 90% being singletons. The J gene is TRBJ1-1, the V gene TRBV6-5; D uncertain. This specimen was CD4+ or CD8+ T cells sorted from blood, taken in a trial of the OX40 agonist ivuxolimab. The TCR comes from an adult with an advanced solid tumor such as melanoma, head and neck, liver or kidney cancer. As DNA, the CDR3 is TGTGCCAGCAGTTACTCGGAGGGCACTGAAGCTTTCTTT. Protein sequence: CASSYSEGTEAFF.